This T cell receptor beta chain was obtained from a study of long-term antiretroviral therapy in people with HIV. Regarding the study as a whole: Viral resistance, ART adherence and therapy changes all lacked available data. Post-ART diversity increased but stayed below transplant donor controls.

As concerns this clone: Antigen: not known.

It was version v3.0 of the immunoSEQ assay that was run at survey level. Method: immunoSEQ multiplex PCR; TCRdb's copy keeps in-frame clones and lacks some. The table shows approximately 41,000 clones, with 75% to 90% occurring only once. In germline, CDR1 is MNHNY, CDR2 SVGAGI (reference sequence). This CDR3 has 13 residues. The V end lost 6 bases, the J end lost 3 bases, and 11 bases lay between the germline ends. This chain uses TRBV6-6 with TRBJ1-2; tentatively, D is TRBD1 (5 bases). The TCR sequence derives from a man between 18 and 29 years old with HIV. This specimen was unsorted PBMCs, taken 1.5 years after starting antiretroviral therapy. The CDR3 reads CASSPGLYYGYTF. CDR3 nucleotides: TGTGCCAGCAGCCCGGGACTCTACTATGGCTACACCTTC.